These 26 T cell receptor beta chains came from one sample sequenced in a study of tumor-infiltrating lymphocytes in localized non-small cell lung cancer. Produced via immunoSEQ multiplex PCR; TCRdb's table is partial and in-frame only. The sample includes more than 15,000 clones, roughly four fifths of them seen just once. Sequencing input: lung tumor tissue. The receptors were gathered from a human donor with non-small cell lung cancer.

The V and J genes are TRBV6-6 and TRBJ2-3, with unresolved D. The germline CDR1 and CDR2 sequences are MNHNY and SVGAGI (reference sequence). The CDR3 has 13 amino acids. The V and J ends lost 5 bases and 1 base respectively, with 7 bases between them. The DNA of the CDR3 is TGTGCCAGCAGTCTGGACGGCACAGATACGCAGTATTTT. It translates to CASSLDGTDTQYF.

The rearrangement joins TRBV7-2 to TRBJ1-1; 7 bases fit TRBD1. Germline values: CDR1 SGHTA, CDR2 FQGNSA. Trimming cost V 2 bases and J 4 bases; bases outside gene matches: 10. This CDR3 is built from 16 residues. The CDR3 here is CASSLNRGQLGTEAFF. DNA for the CDR3: TGTGCCAGCAGCTTAAATAGGGGGCAATTGGGCACTGAAGCTTTCTTT.

This clone was found once. The genes are TRBV15 and TRBJ2-3, with 8 nucleotides matching TRBD2. Losses at the gene ends were 1 base for V and 3 bases for J; bases not matched to a gene: 3. The CDR3 totals 15 residues. The germline V gene encodes CDR1 LNHNV and CDR2 YYDKDF (reference sequence). CDR3 sequence (DNA): TGTGCCACCAGCAGAGCGGGGGGGAAAACAGATACGCAGTATTTT. As protein: CATSRAGGKTDTQYF.

The chain combines TRBV5-1 with TRBJ1-3; D remains ambiguous. Trimming removed 4 bases from V and 4 bases from J, with 9 bases in between. The CDR3 spans 13 residues. Germline values: CDR1 SGHRS, CDR2 YFSETQ. CDR3 DNA: TGCGCCAGCAGCCCGGCCCGGGGAAACACCATATATTTT. Translating gives CASSPARGNTIYF.

The CDR3 here is CASSDDRDLLPYEQYF. The CDR3 nucleotides are TGTGCCAGCAGTGATGACAGGGATCTGCTTCCCTACGAGCAGTACTTC. The chain combines TRBV2 with TRBJ2-7; 7 bases are a match to TRBD1. With 3 bases clipped from V and 2 bases from J, the junction kept 10 bases outside the gene matches. This CDR3 comprises 16 residues. CDR1 and CDR2 from the germline V gene are SNHLY and FYNNEI.

This clone was detected a few times. This chain joins TRBV16 and TRBJ1-3; the match to TRBD1 covers 9 bases. Germline lookup yields CDR1 KGHSY and CDR2 FQNENV. V dropped 0 bases and J dropped 3; count of bases not matched to a gene: 3. The CDR3 has 16 amino acids. The CDR3 coding sequence is TGTGCCAGCAGCCAATCGACAGGGGGGCATGGAAACACCATATATTTT. As protein: CASSQSTGGHGNTIYF.

The chain joins TRBV7-8 to TRBJ2-3; a possible D gene is TRBD2 (5 bases). Looked up from germline, CDR1 is SGHVS and CDR2 is FQNEAQ. The CDR3 totals 15 residues. V was clipped by 2 bases and J by 4 bases, with 13 bases between them. CDR3 bases: TGTGCCAGCAGCTTAAATCGCGGGCCCGCAGATACGCAGTATTTT. Translation: CASSLNRGPADTQYF. Looking up the rest from reference TRBV7-8 and TRBJ2-3 gives the full variable domain: GAGVSQSPRYKVAKRGQDVALRCDPISGHVSLFWYQQALGQGPEFLTYFQNEAQLDKSGLPSDRFFAERPEGSVSTLKIQRTQQEDSAVYLCASSLNRGPADTQYFGPGTRLTVL.

The chain combines TRBV18 with TRBJ1-1; TRBD1 is a possible D gene (6 bases). V was pared by 4 bases and J by 4 bases, with 13 bases between. The germline V gene has CDR1 KGHSH and CDR2 LQKENI. This CDR3 is built from 14 residues. Here the CDR3 reads CASSREQGSTEAFF. The DNA for the CDR3 is TGTGCCAGCTCACGCGAACAGGGAAGCACTGAAGCTTTCTTT.

The chain uses TRBV10-3 and TRBJ2-1; 7 bases match TRBD1. J lost 7 bases, V lost 11 bases, and 2 bases had no gene match. The germline V gene has CDR1 ENHRY and CDR2 SYGVKD. There are 10 residues in the CDR3. The DNA of the CDR3 is TGTGCCTTACAGGGGAATGAGCAGTTCTTC. It codes for CALQGNEQFF.

This clone was recorded only once. The gene calls are TRBV10-3 and TRBJ1-3; D ambiguous. Looked up from germline, CDR1 is ENHRY and CDR2 is SYGVKD. Trimming cost V 0 bases and J 0 bases, with 12 bases left between them. The length of the CDR3 is 17 residues. The CDR3 DNA sequence: TGTGCCATCAGTGAGTCGTCAGGCAGCCACTCTGGAAACACCATATATTTT. Translated, it gives CAISESSGSHSGNTIYF.

The genes are TRBV5-1 and TRBJ1-4; weak D call: TRBD1 (6 bases). The germline V gene encodes CDR1 SGHRS and CDR2 YFSETQ. V dropped 2 bases and J dropped 4 bases, with 12 bases sitting between them. The CDR3 length is 15 residues. The DNA of the CDR3 is TGCGCCAGCAGCTTAACAGGGCCCTTTAATGAAAAACTGTTTTTT. Amino acid sequence: CASSLTGPFNEKLFF.

This clone was recorded a few times. This sequence joins TRBV7-2 and TRBJ1-1, with D possibly TRBD1 on 5 matching bases. Germline CDR1 reads SGHTA; CDR2 reads FQGNSA. This CDR3 region has 14 residues. V was pared by 3 bases and J by 7 bases, with 15 bases between. The CDR3 DNA reads as TGTGCCAGCAGCTTGGACGTAGGGGCCTTTGAAGCTTTCTTT. Translating it yields CASSLDVGAFEAFF.

The gene calls are TRBV5-1 and TRBJ2-1, with 10 bases lining up with TRBD2. The J segment lost 2 bases and the V segment lost 4 bases, leaving 3 bases of the junction unmatched. The germline gives CDR1 SGHRS, CDR2 YFSETQ. This CDR3 is built from 15 residues. The CDR3 DNA is TGCGCCAGCAGCCAAGCGGGAGGGACCTACAATGAGCAGTTCTTC. It encodes CASSQAGGTYNEQFF.

This clone was seen more than once but under ten times. The chain has TRBV9 and TRBJ1-1; D is possibly TRBD1 (6 bases). CDR1 and CDR2 (germline): SGDLS, YYNGEE. The CDR3 sequence is 13 residues long. Trimming left V 4 bases short and J 7 bases short, with 14 bases between. The CDR3 DNA sequence: TGTGCCAGCAGCAAAACAGGGAGTGGTGAAGCTTTCTTT. This translates into CASSKTGSGEAFF.

The V gene is TRBV5-1, the J gene TRBJ2-1; D is perhaps TRBD2 (5 bases). V was cut by 2 bases and J by 11 bases, with 8 bases left in between. Looked up from germline, CDR1 is SGHRS and CDR2 is YFSETQ. The CDR3 is 11 amino acids. The CDR3 region is CASSFDYQQFF. The DNA for the CDR3 is TGCGCCAGCAGCTTTGACTACCAGCAGTTCTTC. Variable domain in full (rest from reference TRBV5-1 and TRBJ2-1): KAGVTQTPRYLIKTRGQQVTLSCSPISGHRSVSWYQQTPGQGLQFLFEYFSETQRNKGNFPGRFSGRQFSNSRSEMNVSTLELGDSALYLCASSFDYQQFFGPGTRLTVL.

This sequence joins TRBV6-6 and TRBJ2-7; TRBD1 agrees at 7 bases. This CDR3 contains 14 residues. V trimming: 7 bases; J trimming: 7 bases; junction bases outside the gene matches: 13. Germline V lookup: CDR1 MNHNY, CDR2 SVGAGI (reference sequence). CDR3 nucleotide sequence: TGTGCCAGCACTCCGGGACAGCGCGCTTCGGAGCAGTACTTC. Protein product: CASTPGQRASEQYF.

This clone qualifies as medium-sized. The chain couples TRBV27 to TRBJ2-4; D is undetermined. The CDR3 covers 12 residues. From germline, CDR1 is MNHEY and CDR2 SMNVEV (reference sequence). Trimming cost V 2 bases and J 7 bases, with 6 bases left between them. In DNA, the CDR3 is TGTGCCAGCAGTTTAGAAGGTAACATTCAGTACTTC. This codes for CASSLEGNIQYF.

V is TRBV4-1 and J is TRBJ2-7; 12 nucleotides match TRBD2. Germline V CDR1 and CDR2: MGHRA, YSYEKL. CDR3 length: 14 residues. V trimming: 4 bases; J trimming: 4 bases; junction bases outside the gene matches: 2. The CDR3 spells CASSPGLAGYEQYF. CDR3 coding DNA: TGCGCCAGCAGCCCGGGACTAGCGGGTTACGAGCAGTACTTC.

This clone occurred a few times. J is TRBJ2-2 and V is TRBV28, with TRBD1 matching over 9 bases. Trimming cost V 6 bases and J 2 bases; bases outside gene matches: 7. The CDR3 is made up of 16 amino acids. Germline assignment: CDR1 MDHEN and CDR2 SYDVKM. CDR3 nucleotides: TGTGCCAGCAGCCTCACAGGGGGCATTAACACCGGGGAGCTGTTTTTT. It specifies CASSLTGGINTGELFF.

The chain recombines TRBV2 with TRBJ1-3, with D unclear. The CDR3 loop spans 14 amino acids. V was clipped by 1 base and J by 4 bases, with 8 bases between them. Germline CDR1 is SNHLY and CDR2 is FYNNEI. The CDR3: CASSEEAEGNTIYF. For the CDR3, the DNA is TGTGCCAGCAGTGAAGAGGCGGAGGGAAACACCATATATTTT. Looking up the rest from reference TRBV2 and TRBJ1-3 gives the full variable domain: EPEVTQTPSHQVTQMGQEVILRCVPISNHLYFYWYRQILGQKVEFLVSFYNNEISEKSEIFDDQFSVERPDGSNFTLKIRSTKLEDSAMYFCASSEEAEGNTIYFGEGSWLTVV.

The genes are TRBV5-1 and TRBJ2-7, with 9 bases lining up with TRBD1. The CDR3 sequence is 14 residues long. Germline-derived CDR1 and CDR2 are SGHRS and YFSETQ. Unmatched junction bases numbered 6, after V lost 3 bases and J lost 5 bases. The CDR3 DNA sequence: TGCGCCAGCAGCTCCCGGGACAGGGTTCACGAGCAGTACTTC. This gives the protein CASSSRDRVHEQYF.

The V call is TRBV5-1, the J call TRBJ2-3; D is perhaps TRBD2 (7 bases). The germline V and J ends were trimmed by 4 bases and 3 bases, with 9 bases remaining between them. CDR1 is SGHRS and CDR2 is YFSETQ in the germline V gene. The CDR3 runs 13 residues. The CDR3 here is CASSEGGTDTQYF. Written as DNA, the CDR3 is TGCGCCAGCAGCGAGGGGGGGACAGATACGCAGTATTTT.

This clone was seen only a few times. J is TRBJ2-7 and V is TRBV19; TRBD2 matches 9 bases. Germline V gene lookup returns CDR1 LNHDA and CDR2 SQIVND (reference sequence). This CDR3 region has 16 residues. With V trimmed by 4 bases and J by 2 bases, 9 bases remained unmatched. CDR3 bases: TGTGCCAGTAGTAGACTAGCGGAAATCACCCCCTACGAGCAGTACTTC. Translation gives CASSRLAEITPYEQYF. Using reference TRBV19 and TRBJ2-7 for the parts outside the CDR3, the full variable domain is DGGITQSPKYLFRKEGQNVTLSCEQNLNHDAMYWYRQDPGQGLRLIYYSQIVNDFQKGDIAEGYSVSREKKESFPLTVTSAQKNPTAFYLCASSRLAEITPYEQYFGPGTRLTVT.

This clone is deemed medium-sized. V gene TRBV25-1 combines with J gene TRBJ1-1; no definite D call. Per germline, CDR1 MGHDK and CDR2 SYGVNS. This CDR3 spans 14 amino acids. V lost 4 bases to trimming and J lost 0 bases, with 9 bases between them. This CDR3 is CASSADPMNTEAFF. CDR3 DNA: TGTGCCAGCAGTGCGGACCCCATGAACACTGAAGCTTTCTTT.

The sample holds one count of this clone. The chain carries TRBV28 and TRBJ1-1; D might be TRBD1 (5 bases). The germline CDR1 and CDR2 sequences are MDHEN and SYDVKM. V was shortened by 5 bases and J by 3 bases, with 13 bases between the two germline ends. The CDR3 totals 14 residues. CDR3 loop: CASSPQGDDTEAFF. CDR3 in DNA: TGTGCCAGCAGTCCCCAGGGTGATGACACTGAAGCTTTCTTT.

This clone was seen just once. The chain has TRBV13 and TRBJ1-1, with 7 bases identical to TRBD1. CDR1 and CDR2 (germline): PRHDT, FYEKMQ (reference sequence). After removal of 3 bases from V and 0 bases from J, the junction contained 7 bases not matched to a gene. This CDR3 has 16 amino acids. The CDR3: CASSFRGPNMNTEAFF. CDR3 bases: TGTGCCAGCAGCTTTAGGGGGCCTAACATGAACACTGAAGCTTTCTTT.